This is a list of T cell receptor beta chains from one sample in a study of a mutant IDH1 vaccine in newly diagnosed glioma. No antigen has been assigned to these receptors. Measured with immunoSEQ multiplex PCR; TCRdb has only the in-frame clones, and not every one. The sample includes roughly 62,000 clones, roughly 90% of them seen just once. This specimen was PBMCs, taken from a glioma patient whose treatment included an IDH1 peptide vaccine. The source of these receptors is a man in his forties with glioma. Both conserved end residues are part of each CDR3. The D gene is left open where the match is weak. Rows may omit the clone size; those that give it use once, few, many or a size class.

cdr3_aa	cdr3_nt	clone_size	d_call	v_call	j_call
CASSFGGGMGGELFF	TGTGCCAGCAGCTTCGGCGGGGGGATGGGCGGGGAGCTGTTTTTT	NA	TRBD2	TRBV5-4	TRBJ2-2
CASGRAGLQETQYF	TGTGCTAGTGGTCGGGCCGGACTCCAAGAGACCCAGTACTTC	NA	NA	TRBV12-5	TRBJ2-5
CASSVDRQGNEKLFF	TGTGCCAGCAGCGTTGATCGACAGGGGAATGAAAAACTGTTTTTT	NA	TRBD1	TRBV9	TRBJ1-4
CAIREQGRGNTIYF	TGTGCCATCAGGGAACAGGGGCGGGGAAACACCATATATTTT	NA	TRBD1	TRBV10-3	TRBJ1-3
CASSPSQGFTGNTIYF	TGTGCCAGCTCACCATCGCAGGGGTTCACTGGAAACACCATATATTTT	NA	NA	TRBV18	TRBJ1-3
CASSFLQVATNEKLFF	TGTGCCAGCAGTTTTCTACAGGTTGCAACTAATGAAAAACTGTTTTTT	NA	NA	TRBV28	TRBJ1-4
CASSSRDRDTEAFF	TGCGCCAGCAGCTCCAGGGATCGGGACACTGAAGCTTTCTTT	NA	NA	TRBV5-1	TRBJ1-1
CASMSGTDTQYF	TGTGCCAGCATGAGCGGTACAGATACGCAGTATTTT	NA	NA	TRBV27	TRBJ2-3
CASGLGRDTGELFF	TGTGCTAGTGGTTTGGGACGCGATACCGGGGAGCTGTTTTTT	NA	NA	TRBV12-5	TRBJ2-2
CASSTLGLGEYQETQYF	TGTGCCAGCAGCACACTAGGGCTAGGGGAGTACCAAGAGACCCAGTACTTC	NA	NA	TRBV7-6	TRBJ2-5
CASSLARGLGGTDTQYF	TGTGCCAGCAGCTTAGCGCGGGGACTAGGGGGCACAGATACGCAGTATTTT	NA	TRBD2	TRBV7-9	TRBJ2-3
CASSLSQGSYEQYF	TGTGCCAGCAGTTTATCTCAGGGTTCCTACGAGCAGTACTTC	NA	NA	TRBV27	TRBJ2-7
CATSRDRSAGELFF	TGTGCCACCAGCAGAGATAGAAGCGCCGGGGAGCTGTTTTTT	once	NA	TRBV15	TRBJ2-2
CASSLDRARADTQYF	TGTGCCAGCAGCCTCGACAGGGCGAGGGCAGATACGCAGTATTTT	few	TRBD1	TRBV11-3	TRBJ2-3
CASRADRDTGELFF	TGCGCCAGTCGGGCTGACAGAGACACCGGGGAGCTGTTTTTT	NA	NA	TRBV5-1	TRBJ2-2
CASSSGRGQSLGSPLHF	TGTGCCAGCAGCTCGGGGAGGGGGCAAAGTCTGGGTTCACCCCTCCACTTT	few	TRBD1	TRBV7-2	TRBJ1-6
CASSQVTGFNYGYTF	TGCGCCAGCAGCCAAGTTACAGGGTTTAACTATGGCTACACCTTC	NA	NA	TRBV4-1	TRBJ1-2
CASSPGRGGSPLHF	TGTGCCAGCAGTCCGGGCCGCGGAGGATCACCCCTCCACTTT	NA	NA	TRBV2	TRBJ1-6
CASSPGVSGNTIYF	TGTGCCAGCTCACCAGGGGTCTCTGGAAACACCATATATTTT	once	NA	TRBV18	TRBJ1-3
CASSFAGAGNTIYF	TGCGCCAGCAGCTTTGCAGGGGCTGGAAACACCATATATTTT	NA	NA	TRBV5-1	TRBJ1-3